The present TCR beta chain was sequenced within a study of cytomegalovirus exposure and HLA in healthy donors. PCR primers comprised 60 Vbeta and 13 Jbeta primers. Only in-frame clones appear in the TCRdb table, and some are missing; sequencing was by immunoSEQ multiplex PCR. The sample shows some 75,000 clones, and 4% to 5.5% sits with its ten largest clones. Germline CDR1 SNHLY, CDR2 FYNNEI. This CDR3 is 15 amino acids long. Trimming removed 3 bases at V and 6 bases at J, with 14 bases between. The source is a man between 40 and 49 years old in good health and CMV-seronegative. V gene TRBV2 combines with J gene TRBJ2-2; a possible D gene is TRBD1 (8 bases). Sequenced sample: PBMCs. CDR3 DNA: TGTGCCAGCAGTGATGATACAGGGGGGGCCGGGGAGCTGTTTTTT. Translation gives CASSDDTGGAGELFF.